The source of this TCR beta chain is a study of T-cell reconstitution after alpha-beta-depleted transplantation in children. Study observations and caveats: Surviving recipient cells, namely T cells and thymic progenitors, were the source of high day-60 TCRbeta diversity in some patients. Several hundred expanded graft clones reportedly gave rise to the alpha-beta T cells present about two months after transplant. One year post-transplant, T-cell counts and diversity were largely derived from T cells produced anew.

Unique molecular identifiers were built into the TCRbeta library. Via MiXCR, TCRdb re-called the PCR reads, giving one row per CDR3 protein. The data contain about 250,000 distinct CDR3 sequences, 24% of them seen just once; the ten biggest clones take up about 5%. Per the germline V gene, CDR1 is LGHDT and CDR2 is YNNKEL (reference sequence). Unmatched junction bases numbered 10, after V lost 8 bases and J lost 5 bases. The CDR3 is made up of 14 amino acids. This clonotype was seen at least ten times. Antigen unknown. Sequenced here: PBMCs, mostly from graft donor cells, sampled 360 days after TCRalphabeta/CD19-depleted stem cell transplant. The TCR comes from a female patient younger than 10 who had a stem cell transplant for congenital amegakaryocytic thrombocytopenia, so the T cells may come from the graft donor. The chain employs TRBV3-1 and TRBJ1-1; 8 bases line up with TRBD1. The CDR3 is CASVNQGAKTEAFF. The CDR3 coding sequence is TGTGCCAGCGTTAACCAGGGGGCTAAGACTGAAGCTTTCTTT.